This TCR beta chain was identified during a study of cytomegalovirus exposure and HLA in healthy donors. The germline V gene encodes CDR1 SNHLY and CDR2 FYNNEI. The CDR3 loop spans 13 amino acids. A word on this clone: The target antigen is unknown.

The study, taken as a whole, reports: Immune exposure data for these donors was limited to CMV serostatus. Diagnosis of cytomegalovirus status made by the classifier reportedly showed high specificity and sensitivity. Highly shared sequence variants in one cluster were likely a sequencing artifact. Looking again later, the authors saw that most CMV-associated TCR beta chains seemed HLA-restricted.

The PCR contained 60 Vbeta and 13 Jbeta primers. Sequenced by immunoSEQ multiplex PCR; TCRdb stores in-frame clones only, minus some. Of roughly 120,000 clones listed, almost 85% are singletons. This sequence originates from a woman aged 18-30 years in good health and CMV-seronegative. The specimen sequenced was PBMCs. The gene calls are TRBV2 and TRBJ2-5, with a weak D call TRBD2 (6 bases). The end of the DNA fits TRBJ2-7 better, so the J call may be wrong. The CDR3: CASIWGEAYEQYF. CDR3 coding DNA: TGTGCCAGCATCTGGGGGGAGGCCTACGAGCAGTACTTC.